The 13 T cell receptor beta chains given below trace back to one sample, sequenced in a study of CD8+ T cells in alopecia areata. Documented treatment: oral pan-JAK inhibitor, 5-10 mg twice daily. After isolation, RNA underwent reverse transcription to generate cDNA as the sequencing template. Assay used: immunoSEQ multiplex PCR; TCRdb lists only in-frame clones, some missing. The sample holds around 300,000 clones, 60% seen once. The specimen was CD4+ T cells sorted from blood, collected around week 54, from a patient treated with tofacitinib. The receptors were sampled from a human donor with alopecia areata.

The V gene is TRBV30, the J gene TRBJ1-2, with a possible D match to TRBD1 (6 bases). The CDR3 covers 14 residues. The V gene's germline CDR1 is GTSNPN and CDR2 SVGIG (reference sequence). CDR3 protein: CSCEGSQGPYGYTF. The CDR3 bases are TGTTCGTGCGAGGGGTCACAGGGCCCCTATGGCTACACCTTC.

The CDR3 reads CAWSWGGTRGYTF. The CDR3 DNA follows: TGTGCCTGGAGTTGGGGGGGCACCCGTGGCTACACCTTC. This sequence joins TRBV30 and TRBJ1-2; TRBD1 might be the D (6 bases). This CDR3 is 13 amino acids long. Germline V CDR1 and CDR2: GTSNPN, SVGIG (reference sequence). Trimming took off 2 bases at V and 7 bases at J, with 14 bases between the two ends.

V and J are TRBV27 and TRBJ1-1, with D unclear. This CDR3 is 11 amino acids long. The V gene lost 7 bases and the J gene lost 0 bases, with 3 bases spanning the gap. Germline V gene lookup returns CDR1 MNHEY and CDR2 SMNVEV (reference sequence). Here the CDR3 reads CASILNTEAFF. CDR3 DNA sequence: TGTGCCAGCATCCTGAACACTGAAGCTTTCTTT.

In regard to this clone: A junction boundary mismatches the germline segment, possibly from a read error. The V gene is TRBV2, the J gene TRBJ2-2; D gene ambiguous. Germline V gene data show CDR1 as SNHLY and CDR2 as FYNNEI. The CDR3 is 12 amino acids. The CDR3 is CASTENTGELFF. The CDR3, as DNA: TGTGCCAGCACTGAAAACACCGGGGAGCTGTTTTTT. Based on the CDR3 plus reference TRBV2 and TRBJ2-2, the full variable domain is EPEVTQTPSHQVTQMGQEVILRCVPISNHLYFYWYRQILGQKVEFLVSFYNNEISEKSEIFDDQFSVERPDGSNFTLKIRSTKLEDSAMYFCASTENTGELFFGEGSRLTVL.

The rearrangement links TRBV5-1 to TRBJ2-3, with D maybe TRBD1 (6 bases). The CDR3 runs to 14 residues. CDR1 and CDR2 (germline): SGHRS, YFSETQ. V lost 2 bases, J lost 4 bases, and 11 bases lay in between. CDR3 amino acids: CASSLQGSADTQYF. The CDR3 nucleotides are TGCGCCAGCAGCTTACAGGGTAGCGCAGATACGCAGTATTTT. Supplemented by reference TRBV5-1 and TRBJ2-3, the full variable domain reads KAGVTQTPRYLIKTRGQQVTLSCSPISGHRSVSWYQQTPGQGLQFLFEYFSETQRNKGNFPGRFSGRQFSNSRSEMNVSTLELGDSALYLCASSLQGSADTQYFGPGTRLTVL.

This sequence joins TRBV15 and TRBJ2-5; tentative D call: TRBD2 (6 bases). The V gene lost 1 base and the J gene lost 5 bases, with 14 bases spanning the gap. Germline values: CDR1 LNHNV, CDR2 YYDKDF (reference sequence). This CDR3 has 15 residues. The CDR3 is CATSRVGGEQETQYF. CDR3 coding DNA: TGTGCCACCAGCAGAGTAGGAGGGGAACAGGAGACCCAGTACTTC.

The chain carries TRBV5-4 and TRBJ2-7, with TRBD2 matching over 7 bases. V lost 4 bases to trimming and J lost 3 bases; unmatched junction nucleotides: 4. Germline-derived CDR1 and CDR2 are SGHNT and YYREEE (reference sequence). This CDR3 region has 13 residues. The CDR3 DNA sequence: TGTGCCAGCAGCACGTGGACTAGCTACGAGCAGTACTTC. It specifies CASSTWTSYEQYF.

The rearrangement links TRBV7-3 to TRBJ2-2; D is ambiguous. The CDR3 is made up of 14 amino acids. Germline lookup yields CDR1 SGHTA and CDR2 FQGTGA. V was cut by 2 bases and J by 4 bases, with 8 bases left in between. The CDR3 region is CASSLGVRTGELFF. The CDR3, as DNA: TGTGCCAGCAGCTTAGGGGTTCGCACCGGGGAGCTGTTTTTT.

Comment on this clone: This may stem from a read error, because a much larger clone lies one nucleotide away. The chain joins TRBV11-2 to TRBJ2-5, with 7 nucleotides matching TRBD1. The germline CDR1 and CDR2 sequences are SGHAT and FQNNGV. The CDR3 covers 14 residues. V shed 5 bases and J 1 base; nucleotides not matched to a gene: 4. In nucleotides, the CDR3 is TGTGCCAGCAGCCCGACAGGGCTCCAAGAGACCCAGTACTTC. It yields the protein CASSPTGLQETQYF.

J is TRBJ1-6 and V is TRBV7-3; no firm D call. Germline V lookup: CDR1 SGHTA, CDR2 FQGTGA. Between the trimmed V and J ends, which lost 5 bases and 5 bases, there was a span of 13 bases. CDR3 size: 15 residues. The CDR3 DNA reads as TGTGCCAGCAGCCAAGGCCCAACGCATAATTCACCCCTCCACTTT. This encodes CASSQGPTHNSPLHF.

The chain is built from TRBV9 and TRBJ2-7, with D hard to call. The CDR3 spans 14 residues. Between the trimmed V and J ends, which lost 4 bases and 0 bases, there was a span of 11 bases. Per germline, CDR1 SGDLS and CDR2 YYNGEE. The chain's CDR3 is CASSPSLSSYEQYF. CDR3 nucleotides: TGTGCCAGCAGCCCCAGTCTTAGCTCCTACGAGCAGTACTTC.

The rearrangement joins TRBV30 to TRBJ2-7, with unresolved D. Looked up from germline, CDR1 is GTSNPN and CDR2 is SVGIG (reference sequence). V was cut by 3 bases and J by 1 base, with 10 bases left in between. CDR3 length: 13 residues. This chain's CDR3 is CAWSPGVSYEQYF. The CDR3 region has the DNA TGTGCCTGGAGCCCAGGAGTTTCCTACGAGCAGTACTTC.

The chain uses TRBV6-5 and TRBJ1-2; no definite D call. The CDR3 runs to 12 residues. The V gene lost 8 bases and the J gene lost 5 bases, with 12 bases spanning the gap. Germline V gene lookup returns CDR1 MNHEY and CDR2 SVGAGI. DNA for the CDR3: TGTGCCAGCGCCTCGCCGCTATATGGCTACACCTTC. Translation gives CASASPLYGYTF.